One sample yielded the 20 T cell receptor beta chains listed below, sequenced in a study of beta chain features in type 1 diabetes. All of the isolated RNA was reverse transcribed, so expressed TCRB transcripts were sequenced. The table came from immunoSEQ multiplex PCR; TCRdb's copy has only in-frame clones and leaves some out. The table has 400,000 to 450,000 clones, about 14% seen once; the top ten hold approximately 0.038%. Material: naive CD4+ T cells from blood. The source of these receptors is a man between 25 and 39 years old in good health.

This clone has more than one count but fewer than ten. This chain joins TRBV14 and TRBJ1-2; D ambiguous. CDR3 size: 14 residues. The germline CDR1 and CDR2 sequences are SGHDN and FVKESK. V was shortened by 1 base and J by 5 bases, with 11 bases between the two germline ends. Here the CDR3 DNA reads TGTGCCAGCAGCCAAGGGGAGGATTGGTATGGCTACACCTTC. It codes for CASSQGEDWYGYTF.

This rearrangement joins TRBV30 to TRBJ2-3; the D is unclear. The ends were cut back, 0 bases at V and 3 bases at J, with 10 bases in the middle. CDR3 length equals 14 residues. Germline CDR1 is GTSNPN and CDR2 is SVGIG (reference sequence). CDR3 DNA sequence: TGTGCCTGGAGTGTAAATTCGAGGACAGATACGCAGTATTTT. As protein: CAWSVNSRTDTQYF.

The J gene is TRBJ2-3, the V gene TRBV7-2; D is uncertain. Between the trimmed V and J ends, which lost 5 bases and 5 bases, there was a span of 11 bases. Germline V CDR1 and CDR2: SGHTA, FQGNSA. The CDR3 length is 13 residues. CDR3 in amino acids: CASSRISGDTQYF. CDR3 coding DNA: TGTGCCAGCAGCCGAATTTCGGGAGATACGCAGTATTTT.

The V call is TRBV6-5, the J call TRBJ2-7; perhaps TRBD1 as D (5 bases). The germline gives CDR1 MNHEY, CDR2 SVGAGI. The CDR3 consists of 14 residues. V dropped 6 bases and J dropped 2 bases, with 14 bases sitting between them. DNA of the CDR3: TGTGCCAGCAGGAGGACAAGGGAAACCTACGAGCAGTACTTC. Translation gives CASRRTRETYEQYF.

In its sample, this clone was seen a few times. J is TRBJ2-3 and V is TRBV4-3; D ambiguous. The CDR3 has 15 amino acids. V dropped 4 bases and J dropped 1 base, with 12 bases sitting between them. Germline CDR1 LGHNA, CDR2 YSLEER. CDR3 in amino acids: CASSLSLAGTDTQYF. The CDR3 DNA is TGCGCCAGCAGCCTATCCTTGGCGGGCACAGATACGCAGTATTTT.

The gene calls are TRBV30 and TRBJ2-1, with 11 nucleotides matching TRBD1. V lost 5 bases, J lost 8 bases, and 8 bases stayed unmatched. This CDR3 has 14 amino acids. Germline assignment: CDR1 GTSNPN and CDR2 SVGIG (reference sequence). The CDR3 sequence: CAWQPGQGVDEQFF. Here the CDR3 DNA reads TGTGCCTGGCAACCGGGACAGGGGGTCGATGAGCAGTTCTTC.

The CDR3: CASSLVLRQGATELFF. The CDR3 coding sequence is TGTGCCAGCAGCTTAGTCCTCCGACAGGGGGCCACGGAGCTGTTTTTT. The chain links TRBV7-9 to TRBJ2-2; TRBD1 aligns across 10 bases. Germline trimming cut 1 base from V and 10 bases from J; bases unmatched to any gene: 9. CDR3 size: 16 residues. Germline V gene lookup returns CDR1 SEHNR and CDR2 FQNEAQ (reference sequence).

This clone has only a few counts. V usage is TRBV28 and J usage is TRBJ2-2; no firm D call. CDR3 size: 13 residues. Germline V gives CDR1 MDHEN, CDR2 SYDVKM. V was clipped by 5 bases and J by 1 base, with 5 bases between them. This CDR3 is CASSPGNTGELFF. CDR3 bases: TGTGCCAGCAGTCCCGGGAACACCGGGGAGCTGTTTTTT.

This clone occurred a few times. The chain couples TRBV2 to TRBJ1-2; D call uncertain. The germline gives CDR1 SNHLY, CDR2 FYNNEI. V lost 2 bases and J lost 7, with 11 bases in between. The CDR3 contains 13 residues. This chain's CDR3 is CASSELEEVGYTF. The DNA for the CDR3 is TGTGCCAGCAGTGAATTGGAGGAAGTTGGCTACACCTTC. The entire variable domain, with the rest obtained from reference TRBV2 and TRBJ1-2, is as follows: EPEVTQTPSHQVTQMGQEVILRCVPISNHLYFYWYRQILGQKVEFLVSFYNNEISEKSEIFDDQFSVERPDGSNFTLKIRSTKLEDSAMYFCASSELEEVGYTFGSGTRLTVV.

This clone has just a few counts. The chain combines TRBV29-1 with TRBJ1-1, with 7 bases aligning to TRBD1. The CDR3 spans 12 residues. CDR1 is SQVTM and CDR2 is ANQGSEA in the germline V gene. V trimming: 6 bases; J trimming: 4 bases; junction bases outside the gene matches: 5. The CDR3 bases are TGCAGCGTGGGACAGCATAGCACTGAAGCTTTCTTT. Translated, it gives CSVGQHSTEAFF.

The V and J genes are TRBV10-3 and TRBJ2-1; TRBD2 is a possible D gene (7 bases). CDR3 length: 15 residues. V shed 9 bases and J shed 5 bases, with 20 bases lying between them. The germline CDR1 and CDR2 sequences are ENHRY and SYGVKD. This chain's CDR3 is CAIGLGGSTDNEQFF. As DNA, the CDR3 is TGTGCCATAGGACTAGGGGGATCTACAGACAATGAGCAGTTCTTC.

This clone appeared a few times. V usage is TRBV7-2 and J usage is TRBJ2-1; 9 bases match TRBD2. Germline-derived CDR1 and CDR2 are SGHTA and FQGNSA. V lost 6 bases to trimming and J lost 9 bases; unmatched junction nucleotides: 12. The CDR3 contains 15 residues. The CDR3, as DNA: TGTGCCAGCAGTCCTCTTGCGGGAGGGCCAGGTGAGCAGTTCTTC. It is translated as CASSPLAGGPGEQFF.

This clone has only a few counts. V usage is TRBV5-4 and J usage is TRBJ2-1, with D perhaps matching TRBD2 (6 bases). The V and J ends lost 0 bases and 5 bases respectively, with 12 bases between them. The CDR3 is made up of 15 amino acids. Germline V gene data show CDR1 as SGHNT and CDR2 as YYREEE (reference sequence). The CDR3 coding sequence is TGTGCCAGCAGCTTGGCGGAGCGGGCCAACAATGAGCAGTTCTTC. The encoded protein is CASSLAERANNEQFF.

The V gene is TRBV20-1, the J gene TRBJ2-1; D is unclear. This CDR3 has 11 residues. Trimming pared 4 bases from V and 11 bases from J, leaving 12 bases between. Germline V gene sequence: CDR1 DFQATT, CDR2 SNEGSKA (reference sequence). CDR3: CSATPDKQQFF. The CDR3 DNA follows: TGCAGTGCTACCCCTGACAAGCAGCAGTTCTTC.

The chain has TRBV6-1 and TRBJ2-1, with no clear D. Germline CDR1 is MNHNS and CDR2 is SASEGT. The V end lost 1 base, the J end lost 2 bases, and 6 bases lay between the germline ends. The CDR3 runs 14 residues. CDR3 nucleotide sequence: TGTGCCAGCAGTGAAGGGCGGACCTACAATGAGCAGTTCTTC. It translates to CASSEGRTYNEQFF.

This clone was counted between two and nine times. This chain links TRBV28 with TRBJ2-7, with 7 bases identical to TRBD2. CDR3 length: 13 residues. Germline CDR1 and CDR2: MDHEN and SYDVKM. The junction had 4 bases not matched to a gene; V was cut back by 5 bases and J by 3 bases. The CDR3 DNA follows: TGTGCCAGCAGTATCCAGCGGGGCTACGAGCAGTACGTC. Protein product: CASSIQRGYEQYV.

This clone was counted between two and nine times. The V call is TRBV9, the J call TRBJ2-1; 8 bases map to TRBD1. CDR1 and CDR2 from the germline V gene are SGDLS and YYNGEE. The CDR3 is made up of 15 amino acids. V shed 0 bases and J 6 bases; nucleotides not matched to a gene: 5. The chain's CDR3 is CASSVVQGAPNEQFF. The CDR3, as DNA: TGTGCCAGCAGCGTAGTTCAGGGGGCCCCCAATGAGCAGTTCTTC.

The gene calls are TRBV2 and TRBJ2-7, with TRBD2 matching over 11 bases. The CDR3 extends over 14 amino acids. Losses at the gene ends were 7 bases for V and 2 bases for J; bases not matched to a gene: 4. Germline CDR1 reads SNHLY; CDR2 reads FYNNEI. The CDR3 DNA sequence: TGTGCCAGCATGAGACTAGCGGGAACCTACGAGCAGTACGTC. This translates into CASMRLAGTYEQYV.

This clone showed up just a few times. V usage is TRBV7-2 and J usage is TRBJ2-2, with D unresolved. V was clipped by 4 bases and J by 8 bases, with 8 bases between them. The germline V gene has CDR1 SGHTA and CDR2 FQGNSA. This CDR3 is built from 12 residues. CDR3 residues: CASSSQLGELFF. CDR3 DNA: TGTGCCAGCAGCTCCCAACTGGGGGAGCTGTTTTTT.

In its sample, this clone was seen once. The chain links TRBV5-6 to TRBJ2-7; D could derive from TRBD1 or TRBD2 (5 bases each). The length of the CDR3 is 14 residues. V was cut by 4 bases and J by 2 bases, with 13 bases left in between. CDR1 is SGHDT and CDR2 is YYEEEE in the germline V gene. As DNA, the CDR3 is TGTGCCAGCAGCGTCCGGGACGGAGCCTACGAGCAGTACGTC. It yields the protein CASSVRDGAYEQYV.